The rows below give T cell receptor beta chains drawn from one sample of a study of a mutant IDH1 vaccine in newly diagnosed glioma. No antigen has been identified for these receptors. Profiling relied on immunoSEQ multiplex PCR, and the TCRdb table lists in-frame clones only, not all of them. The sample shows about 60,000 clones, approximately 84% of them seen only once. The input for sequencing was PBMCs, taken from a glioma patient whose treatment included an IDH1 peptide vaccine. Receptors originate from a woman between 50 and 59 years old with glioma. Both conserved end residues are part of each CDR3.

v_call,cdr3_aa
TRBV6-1,CASKESYGYTF
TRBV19,CASSVSWTSNTEAFF
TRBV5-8,CASSRSFSSDYGYTF
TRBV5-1,CASSLAGSNYPYEQYF
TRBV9,CASSVARDSSGYGYTF
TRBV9,CASSAAQGFGNTIYF
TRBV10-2,CASSEGLEAFF
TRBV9,CASSPGGLAYNEQFF
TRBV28,CASSLLSKGYEQYF
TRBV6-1,CASSEPTDTQYF
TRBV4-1,CASSLRQSNYGYTF
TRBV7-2,CASSPSSQTTDTQYF
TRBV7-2,CASSPHSSSPQETQYF
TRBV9,CASSVEAGNYGYTF
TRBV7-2,CASSSGQAYYGYTF
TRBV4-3,CASSQDLGSSGNTIYF
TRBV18,CASSALGREQPQHF
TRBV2,CASSPDSNSGANVLTF
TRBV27,CASSLEGAYEQYF
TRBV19,CASSMQQGLPYGYTF
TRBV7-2,CASSLAAEQYF
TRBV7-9,CASSLGAAGGETQYF
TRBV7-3,CASSALGGDNSPLHF
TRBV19,CASSIPGLTTTGNEQFF
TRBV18,CASSPQESGTAYNEQFF
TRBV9,CASSAINRGKGGNTIYF
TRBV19,CASSQTGELFF
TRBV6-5,CASSQASTDTQYF
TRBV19,CASSRQGTDTQYF
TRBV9,CASSVGTSGGETQYF
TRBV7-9,CASSSGLANYNEQFF
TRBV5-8,CASRTYRGSYGYTF
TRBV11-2,CASSLDGGVSTDTQYF
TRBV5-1,CASSSGGGGYNSPLHF
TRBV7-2,CASSLSSAKNIQYF
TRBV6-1,CASSEALTGTGVLSPLHF